This T cell receptor (beta chain) emerged from a study of CD8 T cells in Susac syndrome. Sequencing of TCR beta was carried out in blood CD8+ and CD4+ T cells. TEMRA cells were FACS-enriched, with CD8+ and CD4+ T cells isolated negatively. RNA in amounts of roughly 0.5 to 1 ug was reverse transcribed with random hexamers. The method of amplification for TCR beta CDR3 was immunoSEQ multiplex PCR, covering 54 Vbeta and 13 Jbeta. TCRdb reanalysed the immunoSEQ multiplex PCR reads using MiXCR and keeps one entry per CDR3 protein. The data hold fewer than 150,000 distinct CDR3 sequences, with approximately 89% observed a single time. Study-level points and caveats: In its TCR sequencing and HLA analysis, the study acknowledged that the number of individuals was relatively small.

Note on this clonotype: Its antigen is still unknown.

Germline V CDR1 and CDR2: SGHTA, FQGNSA. This CDR3 is built from 11 residues. Deletions cut 4 bases from V and 6 bases from J, with 7 bases between. Sample: CD8+ T cells from PBMCs. The V and J genes are TRBV7-2 and TRBJ2-7; no definite D call. This clonotype originated in a human donor with multiple sclerosis. The CDR3 DNA follows: TGTGCCAGCAGCTACGTCGGCGAGCAGTACTTC. Encoded protein: CASSYVGEQYF.